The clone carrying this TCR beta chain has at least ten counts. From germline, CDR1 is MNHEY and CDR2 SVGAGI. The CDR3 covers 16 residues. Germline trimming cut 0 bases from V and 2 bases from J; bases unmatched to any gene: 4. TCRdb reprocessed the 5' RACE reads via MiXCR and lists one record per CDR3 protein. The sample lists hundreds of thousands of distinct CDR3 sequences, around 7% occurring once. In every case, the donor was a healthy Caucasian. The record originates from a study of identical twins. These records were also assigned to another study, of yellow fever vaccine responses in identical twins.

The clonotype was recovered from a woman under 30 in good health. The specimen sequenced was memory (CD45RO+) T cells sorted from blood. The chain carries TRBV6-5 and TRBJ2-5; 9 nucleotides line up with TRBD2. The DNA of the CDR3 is TGTGCCAGCAGTTACTCGGCGGGAGGGGAACAAGAGACCCAGTACTTC. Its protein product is CASSYSAGGEQETQYF.